This TCR beta chain comes out of a study of T cell responses to AZD1222 COVID-19 vaccine. Study results and limitations: Regions 160-218 and 743-854 dominated among vaccine-associated CD4 TCRs spanning spike. The donors showed a predominance of white British ancestry and of females, with possible underestimation of clonal diversity. Spike-specific TCRs gained breadth and depth after people received two AZD1222 doses.

With regard to this clone: Its antigen is still unknown.

Second-dose schedules of about 4 or about 12 weeks were combined. Clones were sequenced by immunoSEQ multiplex PCR, and TCRdb holds only the in-frame ones, with some missing. The table includes 110,000 to 150,000 clones, more than 75% detected once. This receptor was obtained from an adult who received the AZD1222 COVID-19 vaccine. The material was peripheral blood, obtained 28 days after the second AZD1222 dose.

The CDR3 sequence is CASSFAGEKLFF. DNA for the CDR3: TGCGCCAGCAGCTTTGCTGGAGAAAAACTGTTTTTT. V is TRBV5-1 and J is TRBJ1-4; D not certain. The germline V and J ends were trimmed by 2 bases and 8 bases, with 7 bases remaining between them. Germline loops: CDR1 SGHRS, CDR2 YFSETQ. The CDR3 has 12 residues. Full variable domain (outside the CDR3, taken from reference TRBV5-1 and TRBJ1-4): KAGVTQTPRYLIKTRGQQVTLSCSPISGHRSVSWYQQTPGQGLQFLFEYFSETQRNKGNFPGRFSGRQFSNSRSEMNVSTLELGDSALYLCASSFAGEKLFFGSGTQLSVL.